Sequencing of this T cell receptor beta chain was carried out in a study of T cells expressing NK-cell markers. In the study overall: The study drew TCR beta repertoires from sorted CD3+CD56+NKG2C+, CD3+CD56+NKG2C- and CD3+CD56-NKG2C+ T cells.

Of note for this clonotype: Its antigen is currently unknown.

Study observations and caveats: The study left the HCMV specificity of expanded NKG2C+ T cell clones unresolved.

TCR beta cDNA was made by 5'RACE template switching with UMIs. TCRdb derives one entry per CDR3 protein from the 5' RACE reads, leaving out DNA. The clone table shows about 190,000 distinct CDR3 sequences, with the ten largest holding 20%. The CDR3 contains 16 residues. Germline V lookup: CDR1 SGHDT, CDR2 YYEEEE. This clonotype was obtained from a man aged 18 to 69 in good health. The chain is built from TRBV5-6 and TRBJ2-7; lacking DNA, the TRBD2 call made by TCRdb goes unchecked. The sequenced sample was blood T cells: a sorted CD56 or NKG2C T cell subset, CD4+ or CD8+ T cells, or bulk PBMC T cells (not recorded which). CDR3 protein: CASSMTSGGTTYEQYF.